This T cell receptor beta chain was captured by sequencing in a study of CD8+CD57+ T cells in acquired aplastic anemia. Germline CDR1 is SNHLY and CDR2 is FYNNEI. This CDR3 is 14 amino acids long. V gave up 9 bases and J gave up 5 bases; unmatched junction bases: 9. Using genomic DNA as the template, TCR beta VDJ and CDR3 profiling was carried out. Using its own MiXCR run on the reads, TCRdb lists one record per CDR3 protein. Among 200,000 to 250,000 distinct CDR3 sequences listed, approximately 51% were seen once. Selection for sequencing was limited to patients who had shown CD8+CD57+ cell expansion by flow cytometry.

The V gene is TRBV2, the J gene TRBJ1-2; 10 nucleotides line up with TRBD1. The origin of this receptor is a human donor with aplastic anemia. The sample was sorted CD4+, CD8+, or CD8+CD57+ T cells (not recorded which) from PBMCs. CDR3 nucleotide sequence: TGTGCCAGACAGAAAAGGACAGGGGGGTATGGCTACACCTTC. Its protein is CARQKRTGGYGYTF.